This T cell receptor beta chain was captured by sequencing in a study of Ad26.COV2.S vaccination and SARS-CoV-2 variants. For the study at large: Donor participated within the Ad26.COV2.S arm of the COV1001 trial. Doses of Ad26.COV2.S were injected into muscle once or twice, 56 days apart. Whole-study results and caveats: For non-spike TCRs, breadth in vaccine recipients resembled that in placebo recipients.

On this clone itself: Its specificity is unknown.

CDR3 length: 15 amino acids. Germline CDR1 reads MNHEY; CDR2 reads SVGAGI. V gave up 5 bases and J gave up 5 bases; unmatched junction bases: 11. The treatment denotes: around 19 received Ad26.COV2.S at low or high dose, single or two shots; several received placebo; per-sample allocation not given. Specimen acquisition occurred on day 63 following the initial vaccine or placebo injection. It was an adult aged 18-55 years in Boston who was the donor. TCRdb keeps only in-frame clones here, not all; method: immunoSEQ multiplex PCR. Seen here are roughly 300,000 clones, about 88% observed once, and the top ten hold 6.4%.

This chain uses TRBV6-5 with TRBJ2-5; 7 bases are shared with TRBD2. Sequences were derived from peripheral blood, sampled in a trial of Ad26.COV2.S vaccine versus placebo. This receptor was taken from a person aged 18-60 years who received the Ad26.COV2.S COVID-19 vaccine or a placebo. The CDR3 DNA sequence: TGTGCCAGCAGTCGCGGCGGGGGAGGGGAGGAGACCCAGTACTTC. As protein: CASSRGGGGEETQYF.